This note documents a single TCR beta chain sequence. The antigen is unknown. The CDR3 is 15 amino acids. Trimming took 0 bases from V and 0 from J, leaving 10 bases between them. In germline, CDR1 is SGHRS, CDR2 YFSETQ. Using constant-segment primers, 5'RACE produced TCR alpha and TCR beta cDNA libraries carrying sample barcodes and UMIs. TCRdb reprocessed the 5' RACE reads via MiXCR and lists one record per CDR3 protein. This sample has about 270,000 distinct CDR3 sequences, with roughly 14% found just once. This sample was included in a study of T-cell memory formation after mild COVID-19. Study outcomes and limitations: Some clones that responded were present in memory (sampled pre-infection), which suggests cross-reactive memory joined. Among contracting clones, CD4+ were mainly CM/EM and CD8+ enriched in EMRA. Whereas later expanders leaned CD4+, clones contracting day 15 to 85 showed a balanced CD4/CD8 makeup.

The sequenced material came from PBMCs or a T cell subset sorted from them (not recorded which). The TCR was taken from an adult woman who had mild COVID-19 (a few samples of this study predate the infection). Cell type and time point are not known. The J gene is TRBJ2-7, the V gene TRBV5-1; TRBD1 is a possible D gene (6 bases). The CDR3 sequence is CASSLGTVSSYEQYF. In nucleotides, the CDR3 is TGCGCCAGCAGCTTGGGGACAGTTAGCTCCTACGAGCAGTACTTC.